Below are 20 T cell receptor beta chains sequenced from a single sample in a study of T cells in women clearing cervical HPV infection. TCRdb's copy holds only in-frame clones and misses some; the assay was immunoSEQ multiplex PCR. Its listing shows around 19,000 clones. Material: blood buffy coat. The receptors originated from a woman between 18 and 69 years old with a cervical HPV16 infection that either progressed to CIN3+ or cleared (not recorded which).

A remark on this clone: Sequencing ends 3 residues short of the CDR3 end; the germline J gene provides the rest. In the same sample, other DNA sequences code for this CDR3. This chain uses TRBV18 with TRBJ2-5; TRBD1 matches 7 bases. The V gene's germline CDR1 is KGHSH and CDR2 LQKENI. The CDR3 sequence is 16 residues long. With V trimmed by 6 bases and J by 3 bases, 13 bases remained unmatched. The CDR3 bases that were read are TGTGCCAGCTCGCCCTCCCCCAGACAGGGAGAAGAGACC. Encoded protein: CASSPSPRQGEET. The whole CDR3 is CASSPSPRQGEETQYF.

Turning to this clone: Coverage ceases 3 residues before the CDR3 finishes, and the germline J gene fills in the end. The rearrangement joins TRBV7-2 to TRBJ2-7, with no clear D. Trimming left V 4 bases short and J 3 bases short, with 4 bases between. The CDR3 is 11 residues long. CDR1 and CDR2 from the germline V gene are SGHTA and FQGNSA. CDR3 bases read: TGTGCCAGCAGCTCCCTCTACGAG. Translating gives CASSSLYE. The whole CDR3 region reads CASSSLYEQYF.

Note on this clone: The CDR3 goes on 3 residues after the read ends, and that part is filled in from the germline J gene. V and J are TRBV18 and TRBJ1-2; D is possibly TRBD1 (6 bases). V was trimmed by 1 base and J by 4 bases, leaving 13 bases between them. This CDR3 region has 15 residues. Germline CDR1 is KGHSH and CDR2 is LQKENI. The CDR3 protein is CASSPLGGQLYGYTF. Partial CDR3 DNA: TGTGCCAGCTCACCACTGGGCGGACAGCTCTATGGC.

Notes on this clone: With the read ending 3 residues before the CDR3 end, the germline J gene is used to fill in that end. The chain uses TRBV5-1 and TRBJ2-2, with 7 bases aligning to TRBD2. The CDR3 extends over 14 amino acids. CDR1 and CDR2 (germline): SGHRS, YFSETQ. The CDR3 loop is CASRLTWGGEKLFF. Partial CDR3 DNA: TGCGCCAGCAGACTGACCTGGGGAGGGGAAAAG. The whole variable domain, filled in from reference TRBV5-1 and TRBJ2-2, reads KAGVTQTPRYLIKTRGQQVTLSCSPISGHRSVSWYQQTPGQGLQFLFEYFSETQRNKGNFPGRFSGRQFSNSRSEMNVSTLELGDSALYLCASRLTWGGEKLFFGEGSRLTVL.

As for this clone: The CDR3 end falls 3 residues outside the read, so it is completed with the germline J gene. This chain connects TRBV30 to TRBJ2-4; maybe TRBD2 (6 bases). Germline V gene data show CDR1 as GTSNPN and CDR2 as SVGIG (reference sequence). CDR3 size: 14 residues. The CDR3 loop is CALSRAWTNYGQYF. CDR3 DNA, as far as it was read: TGTGCCCTCTCGAGGGCTTGGACTAACTATGGT. Full variable domain (outside the CDR3, taken from reference TRBV30 and TRBJ2-4): SQTIHQWPATLVQPVGSPLSLECTVEGTSNPNLYWYRQAAGRGLQLLFYSVGIGQISSEVPQNLSASRPQDRQFILSSKKLLLSDSGFYLCALSRAWTNYGQYFGAGTRLSVL.

Note on this clone: The read gets to within 3 residues of the CDR3 end, and the germline J gene fills in the rest. The chain combines TRBV7-2 with TRBJ1-4, with a tentative D call TRBD1 (6 bases). Trimming stripped 6 bases from V and 3 bases from J, with 14 bases between. The CDR3 length is 15 residues. Germline V CDR1 and CDR2: SGHTA, FQGNSA. CDR3 loop: CASSAQTGPNEKLFF. The sequenced CDR3 bases are TGTGCCAGCAGTGCTCAGACAGGCCCTAATGAAAAA. Together with reference TRBV7-2 and TRBJ1-4, the CDR3 gives the full variable domain: GAGVSQSPSNKVTEKGKDVELRCDPISGHTALYWYRQSLGQGLEFLIYFQGNSAPDKSGLPSDRFSAERTGGSVSTLTIQRTQQEDSAVYLCASSAQTGPNEKLFFGSGTQLSVL.

A remark on this clone: The read ends 3 residues early relative to the CDR3; the germline J gene fills the gap. V gene TRBV19 combines with J gene TRBJ1-1, with TRBD1 matching 9 bases. Germline trimming cut 4 bases from V and 1 base from J; bases unmatched to any gene: 4. The CDR3 consists of 15 residues. The germline gives CDR1 LNHDA, CDR2 SQIVND (reference sequence). The CDR3 loop reads CASSSDRGRNTEAFF. The sequenced part of the CDR3 DNA is TGTGCCAGTAGTAGCGACAGGGGGAGGAACACTGAA.

As for this clone: Read sequence stops 3 residues before the CDR3 end, and the germline J gene provides the missing end. V usage is TRBV2 and J usage is TRBJ2-5, with D possibly matching TRBD1 (5 bases). Germline values: CDR1 SNHLY, CDR2 FYNNEI. This CDR3 contains 16 residues. V shed 0 bases and J shed 4 bases, with 15 bases lying between them. CDR3: CASSEALVRGTETQYF. The part of the CDR3 DNA that was read is TGTGCCAGCAGTGAAGCGCTTGTTAGGGGTACAGAGACC.

To note about this clone: The CDR3 goes on 3 residues after the read ends, and that part is filled in from the germline J gene. This sequence joins TRBV19 and TRBJ1-4; D is perhaps TRBD1 (5 bases). Germline assignment: CDR1 LNHDA and CDR2 SQIVND (reference sequence). CDR3 length: 15 amino acids. CDR3 DNA, as far as it was read: TGTGCCAGTAGTATCGTAGAGGCTGGGGCCAACGTA. Translated, it gives CASSIVEAGANV. The entire CDR3 protein reads CASSIVEAGANVLFF. Using reference TRBV19 and TRBJ1-4 for the parts outside the CDR3, the full variable domain is DGGITQSPKYLFRKEGQNVTLSCEQNLNHDAMYWYRQDPGQGLRLIYYSQIVNDFQKGDIAEGYSVSREKKESFPLTVTSAQKNPTAFYLCASSIVEAGANVLFFGSGTQLSVL.

The CDR3 sequence is CASSTADSSYEQYF. CDR3 bases read: TGTGCCAGCAGCACCGCCGACAGCTCCTACGAG. The chain joins TRBV7-2 to TRBJ2-7, with D maybe TRBD1 (5 bases). The CDR3 extends 3 residues past the end of the read, so its final part is completed from the germline J gene. Between the trimmed V and J ends, which lost 5 bases and 0 bases, there was a span of 11 bases. The CDR3 contains 14 residues. CDR1 is SGHTA, CDR2 FQGNSA, per germline. Based on the CDR3 plus reference TRBV7-2 and TRBJ2-7, the full variable domain is GAGVSQSPSNKVTEKGKDVELRCDPISGHTALYWYRQSLGQGLEFLIYFQGNSAPDKSGLPSDRFSAERTGGSVSTLTIQRTQQEDSAVYLCASSTADSSYEQYFGPGTRLTVT.

A word on this clone: The sequence runs out 3 residues before the end of the CDR3; the remainder is reconstructed from the germline J gene. The rearrangement links TRBV19 to TRBJ2-3; D is perhaps TRBD1 (6 bases). Germline CDR1 is LNHDA and CDR2 is SQIVND (reference sequence). This CDR3 contains 15 residues. The sequenced CDR3 bases are TGTGCCAGTAGAGAGAAACAGGGTAGAGTGGAGACG. This gives the protein CASREKQGRVET. The whole CDR3 is CASREKQGRVETQYF.

Comments on this clone: The missing CDR3 end, 3 residues past where the read stops, is filled in from the germline J gene. The chain is built from TRBV7-8 and TRBJ2-3; TRBD1 might be the D (6 bases). CDR1 and CDR2 (germline): SGHVS, FQNEAQ. The CDR3 has 13 amino acids. The CDR3 is CASSQNPGETQYF. The CDR3 DNA, read in part, is TGTGCCAGCAGCCAGAATCCAGGGGAGACG.

Comment on this clone: The read ends 3 residues before the CDR3 terminus; that terminus is restored from the germline J gene. The V call is TRBV20-1, the J call TRBJ1-5, with D uncertain. CDR1 is DFQATT and CDR2 is SNEGSKA in the germline V gene (reference sequence). Trimming removed 1 base from V and 4 bases from J, with 11 bases in between. The CDR3 is 14 amino acids. CDR3 amino acids: CSARAGSKNQPQHF. The DNA read from the CDR3 is TGCAGTGCTAGAGCCGGGTCAAAAAATCAGCCC.

To note about this clone: The read ends 3 residues early relative to the CDR3; the germline J gene fills the gap. The V and J genes are TRBV12-3 or TRBV12-4 and TRBJ2-5; TRBD1 aligns across 7 bases. This CDR3 region has 12 residues. V lost 6 bases, J lost 4 bases, and 2 bases stayed unmatched. The sequenced part of the CDR3 DNA is TGTGCCAGCAGACAGGGGTCAGAGACC. Translated: CASRQGSET. The CDR3, in full, reads CASRQGSETQYF.

A remark on this clone: The observed sequence ends 3 residues before the CDR3 terminus, with the missing tail filled in from the germline J gene. This chain connects TRBV7-2 to TRBJ2-3; perhaps TRBD2 as D (6 bases). This CDR3 is 15 amino acids long. Trimming stripped 8 bases from V and 6 bases from J, with 21 bases between. Germline CDR1 SGHTA, CDR2 FQGNSA. CDR3 sequence: CASSGTGRQHDTQYF. CDR3 DNA (partial): TGTGCCAGCTCCGGGACTGGGCGGCAACACGATACG.

A remark on this clone: The DNA ends 3 residues before the CDR3 does, and the rest of the CDR3 is filled in from the germline J gene. The rearrangement links TRBV5-1 to TRBJ2-1; TRBD2 agrees at 10 bases. Looked up from germline, CDR1 is SGHRS and CDR2 is YFSETQ. CDR3 length: 15 amino acids. The J segment lost 7 bases and the V segment lost 0 bases, leaving 4 bases of the junction unmatched. CDR3 sequence reads: CASSLERGGLNEQFF. CDR3 DNA (partial): TGCGCCAGCAGCTTGGAGCGGGGGGGCCTAAATGAG.

Of note for this clone: The read is 3 residues too short to cover the CDR3 end, so that end is filled in from the germline J gene. Other DNA sequences from this sample encode an identical CDR3 as well. The genes are TRBV5-1 and TRBJ1-3, with 7 bases lining up with TRBD1. V was clipped by 4 bases and J by 7 bases; unmatched bases: 8. This CDR3 region has 14 residues. Per germline, CDR1 SGHRS and CDR2 YFSETQ. CDR3 DNA (partial): TGCGCCAGCAGCCTGGGACAGAGATTGAACACC. Encoded protein: CASSLGQRLNT. The complete CDR3 reads CASSLGQRLNTIYF.

About this clone itself: The read ends 3 residues early relative to the CDR3; the germline J gene fills the gap. The V gene is TRBV7-9, the J gene TRBJ2-3; TRBD1 is a possible D gene (6 bases). This CDR3 has 14 residues. CDR1 is SEHNR and CDR2 is FQNEAQ in the germline V gene (reference sequence). The CDR3 DNA, read in part, is TGTGCCAGCAGCTTCCAGACGGGACAAGAGACG. Its translation: CASSFQTGQET. The whole CDR3 reads CASSFQTGQETQYF.

As to this clone: The CDR3 extends 3 residues past the end of the read, so its final part is completed from the germline J gene. The chain is built from TRBV20-1 and TRBJ2-3, with D unclear. The CDR3 length is 13 residues. Trimming removed 0 bases from V and 2 bases from J, with 6 bases in between. Germline CDR1 reads DFQATT; CDR2 reads SNEGSKA (reference sequence). This chain's CDR3 is CSAREAATDTQYF. The CDR3 DNA, read in part, is TGCAGTGCTAGAGAGGCCGCCACAGATACG.

This clone is labeled medium-sized based on frequency. Sequencing ends 3 residues short of the CDR3 end; the germline J gene provides the rest. The sample contains more than one DNA sequence encoding this CDR3. This chain uses TRBV18 with TRBJ2-1; 7 bases fit TRBD2. Germline values: CDR1 KGHSH, CDR2 LQKENI. J gave up 5 bases and V 3 bases, and 13 bases lay outside the gene matches. The CDR3 sequence is 17 residues long. This CDR3 is CASSPPLSSGEHNEQFF. Partial CDR3 DNA: TGTGCCAGCTCACCCCCCTTATCCAGCGGGGAGCACAATGAG.